One and the same sample provided the 7 T cell receptor beta chains below, sequenced in a study of T cells after yellow fever vaccination. MiXCR, applied by TCRdb to the 5' RACE reads, yields one record per CDR3 protein. Among roughly 520,000 distinct CDR3 sequences listed, 21% were seen once. Sequenced material: PBMCs, taken more than 20 days after the first yellow fever vaccination. The receptors derive from a man between 18 and 35 years old who received the YFV17D yellow fever vaccine.

This clonotype was counted between two and nine times. The chain links TRBV19 to TRBJ1-6; 8 nucleotides line up with TRBD1. CDR3 length equals 15 residues. Germline assignment: CDR1 LNHDA and CDR2 SQIVND (reference sequence). With V trimmed by 5 bases and J by 7 bases, 7 bases remained unmatched. CDR3 sequence reads: CASSGTGGLNSPLHF. In DNA form, the CDR3 reads TGTGCCAGTAGTGGAACAGGGGGTCTGAATTCACCCCTCCACTTT.

The chain links TRBV14 to TRBJ2-1; D gene unclear. The germline CDR1 and CDR2 sequences are SGHDN and FVKESK. The CDR3 is 14 amino acids. V dropped 0 bases and J dropped 4 bases, with 7 bases sitting between them. The CDR3 reads CASSQDPNYNEQFF. The CDR3 nucleotides are TGTGCCAGCAGCCAAGACCCCAATTACAATGAGCAGTTCTTC.

This clonotype was counted between two and nine times. J is TRBJ2-5 and V is TRBV19, with D tentatively TRBD1 or TRBD2 (6 bases each). Trimming shortened V by 2 bases and J by 5 bases, and 18 bases separated the two germline ends. The CDR3 is made up of 16 amino acids. From germline, CDR1 is LNHDA and CDR2 SQIVND (reference sequence). The DNA for the CDR3 is TGTGCCAGTAGTATAAGGGGGACTTCGTCGGGTGAGACCCAGTACTTC. This codes for CASSIRGTSSGETQYF.

The chain employs TRBV5-1 and TRBJ2-1; D is perhaps TRBD1 (6 bases). The V gene lost 1 base and the J gene lost 5 bases, with 10 bases spanning the gap. Per germline, CDR1 SGHRS and CDR2 YFSETQ. CDR3 length: 14 amino acids. The CDR3 protein is CASSLQGTDNEQFF. As DNA, the CDR3 is TGCGCCAGCAGCTTGCAGGGGACCGACAATGAGCAGTTCTTC.

The chain combines TRBV14 with TRBJ2-6; D is ambiguous. CDR3 length equals 15 residues. Trimming took 2 bases from V and 1 from J, leaving 6 bases between them. Germline CDR1 reads SGHDN; CDR2 reads FVKESK. CDR3 in amino acids: CASSQRLSGANVLTF. The CDR3 coding sequence is TGTGCCAGCAGCCAACGGCTATCTGGGGCCAACGTCCTGACTTTC.

This chain connects TRBV4-3 to TRBJ2-3; D tentatively reads TRBD1 or TRBD2 (7 bases each). Trimming left V 1 base short and J 1 base short, with 12 bases between. Germline V lookup: CDR1 LGHNA, CDR2 YSLEER. The CDR3 extends over 16 amino acids. CDR3 protein: CASSQGQGGGTDTQYF. For the CDR3, the DNA is TGCGCCAGCAGCCAAGGACAGGGAGGGGGCACAGATACGCAGTATTTT.

The chain recombines TRBV5-1 with TRBJ1-1; D is undetermined. Germline V lookup: CDR1 SGHRS, CDR2 YFSETQ. There are 15 residues in the CDR3. V lost 5 bases to trimming and J lost 0 bases, with 14 bases between them. Here the CDR3 DNA reads TGCGCCAGCAGAGGTCACTGGGGTATGAACACTGAAGCTTTCTTT. It yields the protein CASRGHWGMNTEAFF.